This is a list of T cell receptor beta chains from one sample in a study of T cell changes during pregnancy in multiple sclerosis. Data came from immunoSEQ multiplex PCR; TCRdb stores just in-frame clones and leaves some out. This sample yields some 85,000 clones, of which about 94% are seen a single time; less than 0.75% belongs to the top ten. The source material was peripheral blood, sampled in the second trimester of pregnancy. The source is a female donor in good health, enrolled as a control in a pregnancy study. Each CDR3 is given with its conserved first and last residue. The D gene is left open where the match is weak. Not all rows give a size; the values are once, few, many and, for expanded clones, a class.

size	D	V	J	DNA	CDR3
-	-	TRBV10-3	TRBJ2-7	TGTGCCATCAGTGGACGACAAGGGGACTACGAGCAGTACTTC	CAISGRQGDYEQYF
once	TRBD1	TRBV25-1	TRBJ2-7	TGTGCCAGCAGTGATCCGGGACAGGGTACCTACGAGCAGTACTTC	CASSDPGQGTYEQYF
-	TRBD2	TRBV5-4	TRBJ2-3	TGTGCCAGCAGTTCGTGGACTAGCGGGGGCACAGATACGCAGTATTTT	CASSSWTSGGTDTQYF
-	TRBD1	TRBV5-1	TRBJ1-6	TGCGCCAGCAGCCTTACCGGGACAGGGGGCCAGAATTCACCCCTCCACTTT	CASSLTGTGGQNSPLHF
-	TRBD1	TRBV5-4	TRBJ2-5	TGTGCCAGCAGCTCCACAGGACAGGGGACGAAGACCCAGTACTTC	CASSSTGQGTKTQYF
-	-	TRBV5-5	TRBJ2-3	TGTGCCAGCAGCTTGGGTGCCTCAGTTGGTACGCAGTATTTT	CASSLGASVGTQYF
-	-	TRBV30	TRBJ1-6	TGTGCCTGGAGCGATTCAGGGAGGCACTCCTATAATTCACCCCTCCACTTT	CAWSDSGRHSYNSPLHF
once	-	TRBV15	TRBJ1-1	TGTGCCACTACACCTGAACAGAACACTGAAGCTTTCTTT	CATTPEQNTEAFF
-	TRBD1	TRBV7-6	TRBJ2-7	TGTGCCAGCAGCCCGGGACAGGGGTCGGCCACCTACGAGCAGTACTTC	CASSPGQGSATYEQYF
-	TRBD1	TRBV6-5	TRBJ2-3	TGTGCCAGCAGTTACGGGACAGGGGGGAGGATAGATACGCAGTATTTT	CASSYGTGGRIDTQYF
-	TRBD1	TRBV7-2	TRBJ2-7	TGTGCCAGCAGCTACGGACAGGCCGGCTACGAGCAGTACTTC	CASSYGQAGYEQYF
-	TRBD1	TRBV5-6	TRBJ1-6	TGTGCCAGCAGCTCGGACAGGCTTTCACCCCTCCACTTT	CASSSDRLSPLHF
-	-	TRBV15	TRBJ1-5	TGTGCCACCAGCAGGCTGAGAGGGCCGTCACAGCCCCAGCATTTT	CATSRLRGPSQPQHF
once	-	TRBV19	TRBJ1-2	TGTGCCAGTAGTACGACAGGAAACTACTATGGCTACACCTTC	CASSTTGNYYGYTF